The rows below give T cell receptor beta chains drawn from one sample of a study of quantifying T cell responses using KT2 cells. TCRdb redid the calling of the UMI-ligation and nested PCR reads with MiXCR, one entry per CDR3 protein. Of tens of thousands of distinct CDR3 sequences in the sample, more than 9% were seen once. Sequenced material: PBMCs spiked with cells of the T cell clone KT2. The receptors originated from a human donor. Both conserved end residues are part of each CDR3. Each record gives: clone size, J gene, D gene, V gene, CDR3 protein, CDR3 DNA. D genes are given only for firm matches. Clone size appears in some rows only: once, few, many, or a class for an expanded clone.

few | TRBJ1-1 | . | TRBV5-1 | CASSLLEVNTEAFF | TGCGCCAGCAGCTTGTTAGAGGTGAACACTGAAGCTTTCTTT
few | TRBJ2-4 | . | TRBV29-1 | CSVATTGTKNIQYF | TGCAGCGTTGCCACGACAGGCACCAAAAACATTCAGTACTTC
. | TRBJ2-7 | . | TRBV4-2 | CASSPGPDGYEQYF | TGTGCCAGCAGCCCCGGTCCGGACGGCTACGAGCAGTACTTC
few | TRBJ2-5 | . | TRBV5-1 | CASSSGLQGQTQYF | TGCGCCAGCAGCTCTGGCCTACAGGGTCAGACCCAGTACTTC
. | TRBJ2-7 | . | TRBV12-3/TRBV12-4 | CASSSPGHPPYEQYF | TGTGCCAGCTCTTCGCCGGGACATCCTCCTTACGAGCAGTACTTC
. | TRBJ2-3 | . | TRBV10-3 | CAITSGGTDTQYF | TGTGCCATCACCTCTGGGGGCACAGATACGCAGTATTTT
many | TRBJ2-1 | . | TRBV21-1 | CASPDGTGDLGEQFF | TGTGCCAGCCCCGATGGCACAGGAGACTTGGGTGAGCAGTTCTTC
. | TRBJ1-2 | TRBD1 | TRBV18 | CASSSQSTRDRGLLYGYTF | TGTGCCAGCTCATCACAATCCACCCGGGACAGGGGGCTCCTCTATGGCTACACCTTC
few | TRBJ2-1 | . | TRBV24-1 | CATSDLGFDGSWFF | TGTGCCACCAGTGATTTGGGGTTTGACGGCTCCTGGTTCTTC
few | TRBJ1-6 | . | TRBV12-3/TRBV12-4 | CASTLSSYNSPLHF | TGTGCCAGCACCTTGAGCTCCTATAATTCACCCCTCCACTTT
few | TRBJ2-3 | . | TRBV20-1 | CSARGDTQYF | TGCAGTGCTCGCGGAGATACGCAGTATTTT
. | TRBJ2-2 | . | TRBV7-9 | CASSLAPTGELFF | TGTGCCAGCAGCTTAGCCCCGACCGGGGAGCTGTTTTTT
many | TRBJ2-3 | . | TRBV9 | CASSPSTDTQYF | TGTGCCAGCAGCCCCAGCACAGATACGCAGTATTTT
. | TRBJ2-3 | . | TRBV3-1 | CASSLKGSGDTQYF | TGTGCCAGCAGCCTAAAGGGGTCCGGAGATACGCAGTATTTT
. | TRBJ1-6 | TRBD1 | TRBV6-5 | CASSYSGQGPSPLHF | TGTGCCAGCAGTTACTCCGGACAGGGCCCTTCACCCCTCCACTTT
many | TRBJ2-1 | TRBD2 | TRBV20-1 | CSATSVGDGGFQDPFF | TGCAGTGCTACTTCCGTGGGGGACGGGGGGTTTCAGGATCCGTTCTTC
. | TRBJ2-1 | . | TRBV5-1 | CASSLGGVSYNEQFF | TGCGCCAGCAGCTTGGGAGGGGTCTCCTACAATGAGCAGTTCTTC
. | TRBJ2-1 | . | TRBV5-4 | CASSLGGLTHNEQFF | TGTGCCAGCAGCTTGGGGGGTCTCACCCACAATGAGCAGTTCTTC
. | TRBJ2-7 | TRBD2 | TRBV7-9 | CASSLIGLAEDPTKQYF | TGTGCCAGCAGCTTAATTGGGCTAGCGGAAGACCCTACGAAGCAGTACTTC
few | TRBJ2-3 | . | TRBV29-1 | CSVEGPLSYTDTQYF | TGCAGCGTTGAAGGCCCACTAAGCTACACAGATACGCAGTATTTT
few | TRBJ1-1 | . | TRBV11-2 | CATAGGITEAFF | TGTGCCACCGCCGGCGGGATCACTGAAGCTTTCTTT
few | TRBJ1-3 | . | TRBV29-1 | CSARRPSGNTIYF | TGCAGCGCCCGAAGGCCCTCTGGAAACACCATATATTTT
few | TRBJ2-7 | TRBD1 | TRBV5-1 | CASSPGQGAIENEQYF | TGCGCCAGCAGCCCGGGACAGGGGGCAATTGAGAACGAGCAGTACTTC
few | TRBJ2-1 | . | TRBV6-2/TRBV6-3 | CASPDASSYNEQFF | TGTGCCAGCCCCGACGCCAGCTCCTACAATGAGCAGTTCTTC
many | TRBJ2-1 | TRBD1 | TRBV7-2 | CASSLADRVGEQFF | TGTGCCAGCAGCTTAGCCGACAGGGTAGGAGAGCAGTTCTTC
many | TRBJ1-1 | . | TRBV29-1 | CSVAPFRDTEAFF | TGCAGCGTTGCACCCTTTAGGGACACTGAAGCTTTCTTT
few | TRBJ2-3 | . | TRBV2 | CASSGVLGGPSITDTQYF | TGTGCCAGCAGTGGGGTCCTCGGGGGGCCATCTATCACAGATACGCAGTATTTT
few | TRBJ2-5 | TRBD2 | TRBV12-3/TRBV12-4 | CASTGLNQETQYF | TGTGCCAGCACGGGACTAAACCAAGAGACCCAGTACTTC
many | TRBJ2-3 | TRBD2 | TRBV27 | CASSFRLAGRTDTQYF | TGTGCCAGCAGTTTCAGGCTAGCGGGAAGGACAGATACGCAGTATTTT
many | TRBJ1-1 | . | TRBV14 | CASSQVSWNTEAFF | TGTGCCAGCAGCCAAGTTTCCTGGAACACTGAAGCTTTCTTT
. | TRBJ1-2 | TRBD1 | TRBV12-3/TRBV12-4 | CASSYRDRAYGYTF | TGTGCCAGCAGCTACCGGGACAGGGCTTATGGCTACACCTTC